This T cell receptor beta chain was sequenced in a study of T cells in Graves' hyperthyroidism and ophthalmopathy. Background on the study: Peripheral blood was taken when the disease was first diagnosed, before any treatment began.

The patients, who ranged from 18 to 65 in age, presented with newly diagnosed hyperthyroidism lasting under 2 months. Regions amplified from RNA transcripts were the TCR beta CDR3 regions. The HTBI primer set drove a first-round RT-PCR of the TCR CDR3. TCRdb called the multiplex PCR reads again in MiXCR, with one record for every CDR3 protein. The sample yields hundreds of thousands of distinct CDR3 sequences, just over 35% seen once. Concerning this clonotype itself: Its antigen remains unknown.

Study-wide points: Among clonotypes expanded in thyroid above 0.001, most were also found in blood.

The CDR3 covers 16 residues. Germline V gene lookup returns CDR1 LGHNA and CDR2 YNFKEQ. The ends were cut back, 5 bases at V and 0 bases at J, with 16 bases in the middle. The J gene is TRBJ1-2, the V gene TRBV4-2; tentative D call: TRBD1 (5 bases). This clonotype originated in a middle-aged woman with Graves' hyperthyroidism. Material for sequencing was blood. The CDR3 loop is CASSFNQGGTNYGYTF. The CDR3 DNA reads TGTGCCAGCAGCTTCAACCAGGGTGGGACTAACTATGGCTACACCTTC.